Each of the 20 T cell receptor beta chains below was sequenced from the same sample in a study of radiation and T cells in renal cell carcinoma. TCRdb's copy holds only in-frame clones and misses some; the assay was immunoSEQ multiplex PCR. The sample shows approximately 61,000 clones, just over 75% of them seen only once. The time point here: blood 2 weeks post-SBRT. Treatment indicated: 15 Gy SBRT to primary tumor, nephrectomy 4 weeks later. The starting material was blood, obtained from a patient whose treatment included radiotherapy and nephrectomy. The receptors originated from a man aged 55 to 69 with renal cell carcinoma.

The rearrangement links TRBV5-4 to TRBJ1-2, with TRBD1 matching 10 bases. The trim removed 2 bases at V and 5 bases at J, leaving 6 bases unmatched. CDR3 size: 15 residues. Germline assignment: CDR1 SGHNT and CDR2 YYREEE (reference sequence). The CDR3 DNA reads as TGTGCCAGCAGCTTACGGGACAGGGGATGGTATGGCTACACCTTC. This translates into CASSLRDRGWYGYTF.

The chain uses TRBV7-6 and TRBJ1-2, with TRBD1 identical over 9 bases. Trimming cost V 1 base and J 7 bases; bases outside gene matches: 7. Germline CDR1 reads SGHVS; CDR2 reads FNYEAQ. This CDR3 has 15 amino acids. The CDR3 DNA is TGTGCCAGCAGCTTAGATACAGGGGGCTTGGTTGGCTACACCTTC. It yields the protein CASSLDTGGLVGYTF. Filled out from reference TRBV7-6 and TRBJ1-2, the complete variable domain reads GAGVSQSPRYKVTKRGQDVALRCDPISGHVSLYWYRQALGQGPEFLTYFNYEAQQDKSGLPNDRFSAERPEGSISTLTIQRTEQRDSAMYRCASSLDTGGLVGYTFGSGTRLTVV.

The V gene is TRBV7-6, the J gene TRBJ2-7, with 10 bases that match TRBD1. Germline values: CDR1 SGHVS, CDR2 FNYEAQ. Trimming removed 5 bases from V and 0 bases from J; junction bases left unmatched: 7. CDR3 size: 16 residues. CDR3 loop: CASSSGQGESSYEQYF. CDR3 DNA: TGTGCCAGCAGCAGCGGACAGGGGGAGAGCTCCTACGAGCAGTACTTC. Full variable domain (missing parts from reference TRBV7-6 and TRBJ2-7): GAGVSQSPRYKVTKRGQDVALRCDPISGHVSLYWYRQALGQGPEFLTYFNYEAQQDKSGLPNDRFSAERPEGSISTLTIQRTEQRDSAMYRCASSSGQGESSYEQYFGPGTRLTVT.

The chain carries TRBV5-1 and TRBJ2-7, with a weak D call TRBD1 (6 bases). In germline, CDR1 is SGHRS, CDR2 YFSETQ. The CDR3 is made up of 14 amino acids. V dropped 1 base and J dropped 4 bases, with 12 bases sitting between them. The CDR3 DNA follows: TGCGCCAGCAGCTTGTCTGGTGGACAGTACGAGCAGTACGTC. This translates into CASSLSGGQYEQYV.

A single count supports this clone. This chain connects TRBV19 to TRBJ2-7; D is perhaps TRBD1 or TRBD2 (5 bases each). Germline V CDR1 and CDR2: LNHDA, SQIVND (reference sequence). The V end was cut by 6 bases, the J end by 4 bases, with 22 bases between. The CDR3 is 16 amino acids. The CDR3 sequence: CASRFPRRGAGYEQYV. The DNA for the CDR3 is TGTGCCAGTAGGTTCCCGCGTAGAGGGGCAGGTTACGAGCAGTACGTC.

This clone was observed a few times. This chain links TRBV7-2 with TRBJ1-1; maybe TRBD1 (6 bases). Trimming took off 5 bases at V and 0 bases at J, with 13 bases between the two ends. Germline CDR1 and CDR2: SGHTA and FQGNSA. The CDR3 length is 15 residues. This chain's CDR3 is CASSAYRAVNTEAFF. The CDR3 nucleotides read TGTGCCAGCAGCGCATACAGGGCGGTGAACACTGAAGCTTTCTTT.

Of note for this clone: The sample has other DNA sequences that encode this CDR3 too. The V gene is TRBV18, the J gene TRBJ2-7; D might be TRBD1 (5 bases). Per the germline V gene, CDR1 is KGHSH and CDR2 is LQKENI. Trimming shortened V by 1 base and J by 2 bases, and 9 bases separated the two germline ends. The CDR3 consists of 14 residues. CDR3 loop: CASSPRQGTYEQYV. CDR3 nucleotide sequence: TGTGCCAGCTCACCACGGCAGGGTACCTACGAGCAGTACGTC.

V and J are TRBV6-1 and TRBJ2-1; no clear D gene. Germline V gene data show CDR1 as MNHNS and CDR2 as SASEGT. Trimming took off 1 base at V and 4 bases at J, with 5 bases between the two ends. This CDR3 is built from 13 residues. The CDR3 here is CASSEDRYNEQFF. CDR3 DNA: TGTGCCAGCAGTGAAGACAGATACAATGAGCAGTTCTTC.

This chain connects TRBV5-4 to TRBJ2-7; 10 bases align to TRBD1. Germline CDR1 reads SGHNT; CDR2 reads YYREEE (reference sequence). V lost 6 bases, J lost 4 bases, and 10 bases stayed unmatched. The CDR3 runs 15 residues. CDR3 sequence: CASNSLGQGKYEQYF. In DNA, the CDR3 is TGTGCCAGCAACTCCCTGGGACAGGGGAAATACGAGCAGTACTTC. The full variable domain, rest sourced from reference TRBV5-4 and TRBJ2-7, is ETGVTQSPTHLIKTRGQQVTLRCSSQSGHNTVSWYQQALGQGPQFIFQYYREEENGRGNFPPRFSGLQFPNYSSELNVNALELDDSALYLCASNSLGQGKYEQYFGPGTRLTVT.

J is TRBJ1-1 and V is TRBV7-3; D is uncertain. Per the germline V gene, CDR1 is SGHTA and CDR2 is FQGTGA. The CDR3 is 13 residues long. V was pared by 3 bases and J by 0 bases, with 5 bases between. The CDR3: CASSFMLNTEAFF. DNA for the CDR3: TGTGCCAGCAGCTTTATGCTGAACACTGAAGCTTTCTTT.

This clone was observed once. The chain recombines TRBV4-2 with TRBJ2-7; TRBD1 might be the D (5 bases). The V gene lost 0 bases and the J gene lost 2 bases, with 8 bases spanning the gap. There are 14 residues in the CDR3. CDR1 is LGHNA, CDR2 YNFKEQ, per germline. CDR3: CASSQDIGAYEQYF. The CDR3 region has the DNA TGTGCCAGCAGCCAAGATATAGGGGCCTACGAGCAGTACTTC.

The V gene is TRBV10-3, the J gene TRBJ1-3; 8 nucleotides agree with TRBD1. The CDR3 is 18 residues long. Trimming cost V 0 bases and J 4 bases; bases outside gene matches: 11. Germline CDR1 reads ENHRY; CDR2 reads SYGVKD. CDR3 nucleotides: TGTGCCATCAGTGAGTCCCCGACGGCCGGGACAGGAGGAAACACCATATATTTT. Encoded protein: CAISESPTAGTGGNTIYF.

Note on this clone: Germline is not matched at one junction end, which may reflect a read error. V gene TRBV19 combines with J gene TRBJ2-3; 9 bases are a match to TRBD2. Germline V gives CDR1 LNHDA, CDR2 SQIVND (reference sequence). The CDR3 consists of 17 residues. The CDR3: CASSIGPGLASRDTQYF. The CDR3 DNA is TGTGCCAGTAGTATAGGGCCGGGACTAGCCAGCAGAGATACGCAGTATTTT.

The chain combines TRBV22-1 with TRBJ1-1; TRBD1, the table's D call, lacks a check against the DNA. TRBV22-1 is recorded as a pseudogene. CDR3 length: 18 amino acids. CDR3 sequence: CPGSPRTLGDRGWTEAFF. The DNA for the CDR3 is TGTCCTGGGAGCCCACGGACTTTGGGAGACAGGGGATGGACTGAAGCTTTCTTT.

This clone appeared a few times. This chain connects TRBV14 to TRBJ1-2; TRBD1 is a possible D gene (5 bases). Per germline, CDR1 SGHDN and CDR2 FVKESK. CDR3 length: 13 residues. Trimming left V 6 bases short and J 4 bases short, with 12 bases between. DNA for the CDR3: TGTGCCAGCAGTGATGGGGGGTTCTATGGCTACACCTTC. Translating it yields CASSDGGFYGYTF. Based on the CDR3 plus reference TRBV14 and TRBJ1-2, the full variable domain is EAGVTQFPSHSVIEKGQTVTLRCDPISGHDNLYWYRRVMGKEIKFLLHFVKESKQDESGMPNNRFLAERTGGTYSTLKVQPAELEDSGVYFCASSDGGFYGYTFGSGTRLTVV.

This clone occurred once. The chain links TRBV9 to TRBJ1-4; 9 bases match TRBD1. The junction had 15 bases not matched to a gene; V was cut back by 4 bases and J by 8 bases. The CDR3 length is 17 residues. In germline, CDR1 is SGDLS, CDR2 YYNGEE. The CDR3 DNA sequence: TGTGCCAGCAGCCCCCGGGCTGTGGGACAGGGAGGAGAAAAACTGTTTTTT. Translated, it gives CASSPRAVGQGGEKLFF. Using reference TRBV9 and TRBJ1-4 for the parts outside the CDR3, the full variable domain is DSGVTQTPKHLITATGQRVTLRCSPRSGDLSVYWYQQSLDQGLQFLIQYYNGEERAKGNILERFSAQQFPDLHSELNLSSLELGDSALYFCASSPRAVGQGGEKLFFGSGTQLSVL.

V usage is TRBV18 and J usage is TRBJ1-3; D is undetermined. Germline loops: CDR1 KGHSH, CDR2 LQKENI. This CDR3 region has 15 residues. The V gene lost 2 bases and the J gene lost 0 bases, with 8 bases spanning the gap. The chain's CDR3 is CASSPYGSSGNTIYF. The CDR3 DNA reads TGTGCCAGCTCACCATACGGGAGCTCTGGAAACACCATATATTTT.

The V gene is TRBV19, the J gene TRBJ1-1, with D perhaps TRBD1 (5 bases). The CDR3 spans 15 residues. V lost 3 bases and J 0 bases, leaving 11 bases between the germline ends. Germline values: CDR1 LNHDA, CDR2 SQIVND (reference sequence). This CDR3 is CASSIQGTMNTEAFF. DNA for the CDR3: TGTGCCAGTAGTATTCAGGGAACGATGAACACTGAAGCTTTCTTT.

V and J are TRBV2 and TRBJ2-7, with D perhaps matching TRBD1 (6 bases). Per the germline V gene, CDR1 is SNHLY and CDR2 is FYNNEI. This CDR3 region has 14 residues. Trimming pared 11 bases from V and 0 bases from J, leaving 17 bases between. The CDR3 reads CAVTRDISSYEQYV. CDR3 DNA sequence: TGTGCCGTAACCCGGGACATCAGCTCCTACGAGCAGTACGTC.

The V gene is TRBV11-2, the J gene TRBJ2-7, with D possibly matching TRBD2 (6 bases). Germline V gene data show CDR1 as SGHAT and CDR2 as FQNNGV. The V and J ends lost 5 bases and 0 bases respectively, with 14 bases between them. The CDR3 covers 15 residues. The CDR3 DNA sequence: TGTGCCAGCAGCCGGGGACTCGTCAGCTCCTACGAGCAGTACGTC. This sequence encodes CASSRGLVSSYEQYV.